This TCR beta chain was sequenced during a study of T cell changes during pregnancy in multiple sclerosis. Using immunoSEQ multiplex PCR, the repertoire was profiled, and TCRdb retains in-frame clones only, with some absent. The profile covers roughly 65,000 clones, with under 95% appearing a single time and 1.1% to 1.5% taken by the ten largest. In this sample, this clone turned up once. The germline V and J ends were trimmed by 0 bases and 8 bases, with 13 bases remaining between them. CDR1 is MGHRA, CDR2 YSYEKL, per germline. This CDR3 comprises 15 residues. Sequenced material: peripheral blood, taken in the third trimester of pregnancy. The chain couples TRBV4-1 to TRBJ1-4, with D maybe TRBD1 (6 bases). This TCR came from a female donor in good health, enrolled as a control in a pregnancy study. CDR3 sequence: CASSQDWGTKEKLFF. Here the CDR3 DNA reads TGCGCCAGCAGCCAAGATTGGGGGACAAAAGAAAAACTGTTTTTT.